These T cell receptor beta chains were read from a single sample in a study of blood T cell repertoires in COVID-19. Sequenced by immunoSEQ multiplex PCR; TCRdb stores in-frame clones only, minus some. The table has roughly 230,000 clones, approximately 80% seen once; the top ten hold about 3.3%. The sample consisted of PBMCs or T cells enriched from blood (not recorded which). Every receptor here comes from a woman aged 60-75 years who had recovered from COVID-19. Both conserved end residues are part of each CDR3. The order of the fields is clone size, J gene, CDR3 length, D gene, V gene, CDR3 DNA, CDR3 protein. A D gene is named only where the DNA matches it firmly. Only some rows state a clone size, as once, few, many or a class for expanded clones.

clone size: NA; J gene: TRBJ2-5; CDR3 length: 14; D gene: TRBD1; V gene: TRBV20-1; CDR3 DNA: TGCAGTGCTAGTAGACAGGGCGTTCAGGAGACCCAGTACTTC; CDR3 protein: CSASRQGVQETQYF
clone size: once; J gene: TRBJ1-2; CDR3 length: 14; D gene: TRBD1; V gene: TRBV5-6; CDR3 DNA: TGTGCCAGCAGCCGCTGGACAGGGATAACTGGCTACACCTTC; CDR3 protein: CASSRWTGITGYTF
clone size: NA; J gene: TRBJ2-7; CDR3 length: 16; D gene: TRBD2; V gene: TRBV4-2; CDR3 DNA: TGTGCCAGCAGCCAAGAAGGGGCTAGCGGGAGGCGTGAGCAGTACTTC; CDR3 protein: CASSQEGASGRREQYF
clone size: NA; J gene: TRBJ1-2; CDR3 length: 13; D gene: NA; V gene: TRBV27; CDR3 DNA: TGTGCCAGCAGTTTAGCGGGGGACTATGGCTACACCTTC; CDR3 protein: CASSLAGDYGYTF
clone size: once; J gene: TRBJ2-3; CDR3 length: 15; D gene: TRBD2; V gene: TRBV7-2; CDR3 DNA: TGTGCCAGCAGGGTAGCGGGGCTTCGAGGAGATACGCAGTATTTT; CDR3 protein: CASRVAGLRGDTQYF
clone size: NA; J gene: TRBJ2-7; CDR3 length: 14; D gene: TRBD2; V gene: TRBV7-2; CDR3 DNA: TGTGCCAGCAGCGAATCGGGAGGACCGGGGGAGCAGTACTTC; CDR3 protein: CASSESGGPGEQYF
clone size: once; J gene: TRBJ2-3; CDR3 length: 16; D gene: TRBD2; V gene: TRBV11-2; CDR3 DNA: TGTGCCAGCAGCGTCGGGACTAGCGGATTCACAGATACGCAGTATTTT; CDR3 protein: CASSVGTSGFTDTQYF
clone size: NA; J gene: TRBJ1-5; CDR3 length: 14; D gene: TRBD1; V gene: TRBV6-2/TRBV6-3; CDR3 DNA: TGTGCCAGCAGCTTTAAAAGGACAGGTCGGGCCCAGCATTTT; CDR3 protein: CASSFKRTGRAQHF
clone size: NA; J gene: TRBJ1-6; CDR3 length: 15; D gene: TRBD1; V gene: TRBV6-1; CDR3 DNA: TGTGCCAGCAGTGAACTCAGGGGGCGGAGATCACCCCTCCACTTT; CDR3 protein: CASSELRGRRSPLHF
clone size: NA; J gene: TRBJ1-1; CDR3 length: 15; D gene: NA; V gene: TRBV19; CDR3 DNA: TGTGCCAGTATTTATAAGGCCAGGGGAAACACTGAAGCTTTCTTT; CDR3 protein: CASIYKARGNTEAFF
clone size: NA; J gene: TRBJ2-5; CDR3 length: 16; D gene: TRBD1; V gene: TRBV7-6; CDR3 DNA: TGTGCCAGCAGCCCCCGGACAGGAGGTGGGCAAGAGACCCAGTACTTC; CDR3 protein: CASSPRTGGGQETQYF
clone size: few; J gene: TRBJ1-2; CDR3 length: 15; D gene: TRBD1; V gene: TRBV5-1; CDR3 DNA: TGCGCCAGCAGCTTCGGAACAGGGGTTGTTTATGGCTACACCTTC; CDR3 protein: CASSFGTGVVYGYTF
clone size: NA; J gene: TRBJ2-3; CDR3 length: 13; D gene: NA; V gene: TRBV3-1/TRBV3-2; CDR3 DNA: TGTGCCAGCAGCCTCCGGGGTACAGATACGCAGTATTTT; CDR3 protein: CASSLRGTDTQYF
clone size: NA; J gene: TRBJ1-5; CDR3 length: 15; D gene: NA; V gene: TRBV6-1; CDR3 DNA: TGTGCCAGCAGTGAAATGGCAATCAGCAATCAGCCCCAGCATTTT; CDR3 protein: CASSEMAISNQPQHF
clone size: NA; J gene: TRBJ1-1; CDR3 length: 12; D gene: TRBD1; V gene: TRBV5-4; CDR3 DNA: TGTGCCAGCAGCTTTGTAGGGGGCGGGCCGGACTTT; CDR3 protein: CASSFVGGGPDF
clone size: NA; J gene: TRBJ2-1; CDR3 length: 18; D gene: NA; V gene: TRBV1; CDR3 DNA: TGCACCAGCAGCCAACGAAGGCTAGCGGGAGTCTTTGGCAATGAGCAGTTCTTC; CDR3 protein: CTSSQRRLAGVFGNEQFF